A selection of T cell receptor beta chains follows, all from one sample in a study of cytomegalovirus exposure and HLA in healthy donors. Only in-frame clones appear in the TCRdb table, and some are missing; sequencing was by immunoSEQ multiplex PCR. The profile shows approximately 190,000 clones, 87% of them singletons. Input material: PBMCs. These receptors originate from a man younger than 45 in good health and CMV-seronegative. Each CDR3 is given with its conserved first and last residue. The D gene is left open where the match is weak. Clone size is not always given. Where it is, it says once, few, many or a class for expanded clones.

clone_size	v_call	d_call	j_call	cdr3_nt	cdr3_aa
once	TRBV9	.	TRBJ1-5	TGTGCCAGCTCCAAAGGGGATAGCAATCAGCCCCAGCATTTT	CASSKGDSNQPQHF
once	TRBV28	.	TRBJ1-3	TGTGCCAGCGGTTTGGACACAGTCTCTGGAAACACCATATATTTT	CASGLDTVSGNTIYF
.	TRBV29-1	.	TRBJ2-5	TGCAGCGTCCTTTTATCGAACAGGGCAATGGAGACCCAGTACTTC	CSVLLSNRAMETQYF
.	TRBV10-3	TRBD1	TRBJ1-2	TGTGCCATCAGTGAGCCGGGACAGGGGACCGATGGCTACACCTTC	CAISEPGQGTDGYTF
.	TRBV9	.	TRBJ2-7	TGTGCCAGCGGCCCCGGCGGGCCAGGGGGGTCCTACGAGCAGTACTTC	CASGPGGPGGSYEQYF
.	TRBV28	.	TRBJ2-7	TGTGCCAGCAGTTCCCCGGGCTACGAGCAGTACTTC	CASSSPGYEQYF
few	TRBV10-3	.	TRBJ1-1	TGTGCCATCAGTGAGTCGGGGCTGCTCAACACTGAAGCTTTCTTT	CAISESGLLNTEAFF
few	TRBV5-8	TRBD2	TRBJ2-3	TGTGCCAGCAGCTCCAGACTAGCCAACAACCCCACAGATACGCAGTATTTT	CASSSRLANNPTDTQYF
.	TRBV19	TRBD1	TRBJ1-2	TGTGCCAGTAGTAGAGGACAGGGCCACTATGGCTACACCTTC	CASSRGQGHYGYTF
.	TRBV7-9	TRBD1	TRBJ2-7	TGTGCCAGCAGCGTAGCCACAGGGGACGAGCAGTACTTC	CASSVATGDEQYF
few	TRBV5-1	.	TRBJ1-6	TGCGCCAGCAGCTTGGCACAGGGTAGATCACCCCTCCACTTT	CASSLAQGRSPLHF
few	TRBV5-8	.	TRBJ2-7	TGTGCCAGCAGCTTGGTGGGCAGCTACGAGCAGTACTTC	CASSLVGSYEQYF
.	TRBV19	TRBD2	TRBJ2-3	TGTGCCAGTAGTATTGTGCCCCTAGCGGGGGGGGTTGATACGCAGTATTTT	CASSIVPLAGGVDTQYF
.	TRBV5-6	.	TRBJ2-6	TGTGCCAGCAGCTTACAGGGTTCAGGGGCCAACGGCCTGACTTTC	CASSLQGSGANGLTF
.	TRBV2	TRBD2	TRBJ2-2	TGTGCCACCCTAGCGGGAGGGACCGGGGAGCTGTTTTTT	CATLAGGTGELFF
once	TRBV7-9	.	TRBJ2-7	TGTGCCAGCAGCCCACGGACAGTCTACGAGCAGTACTTC	CASSPRTVYEQYF
.	TRBV2	TRBD2	TRBJ2-7	TGTGCCAGCCGGGAGAAGGGACTAGCGGGAGGCGGGGTGATCCCCTACGAGCAGTACTTC	CASREKGLAGGGVIPYEQYF
.	TRBV7-9	TRBD1	TRBJ2-7	TGTGCCAGCAGCAGGGACAGGGGGCTTTCCTACGAGCAGTACTTC	CASSRDRGLSYEQYF
.	TRBV30	.	TRBJ1-5	TGTGCCTGGAGTAGGGGGGGGGACCAGCCCCAGCATTTT	CAWSRGGDQPQHF
.	TRBV6-1	.	TRBJ2-3	TGTGCCAGCAGTGCCCGGGCAGGGGTAAGCACAGATACGCAGTATTTT	CASSARAGVSTDTQYF
.	TRBV7-9	TRBD1	TRBJ2-2	TGTGCCAGCAGCTGGGACAGGCCCCGTACCGGGGAGCTGTTTTTT	CASSWDRPRTGELFF
.	TRBV6-5	TRBD1	TRBJ1-1	TGTGCCAGCAGTTACCCCGGACAGGGTGAAGCTTTCTTT	CASSYPGQGEAFF
.	TRBV29-1	TRBD2	TRBJ2-1	TGCAGTACAGCTAGCGGCCCCTACAATGAGCAGTTCTTC	CSTASGPYNEQFF
once	TRBV13	.	TRBJ2-1	TGTGCCAGCAGCGGTCCGAGTGGGGGCTATACCCAAGATGAGCAGTTCTTC	CASSGPSGGYTQDEQFF
.	TRBV6-5	TRBD1	TRBJ1-2	TGTGCCAGCAGTTATCGTCCGGGACAGGGTACGGGTGGCTACACCTTC	CASSYRPGQGTGGYTF
few	TRBV7-9	TRBD1	TRBJ2-7	TGTGCCAGCAGCCCAAGACAGGGGAGTGGCTACGAGCAGTACTTC	CASSPRQGSGYEQYF
.	TRBV27	.	TRBJ2-3	TGTGCCAGCAGTCTAAACAGAGAAAGCACAGATACGCAGTATTTT	CASSLNRESTDTQYF
.	TRBV27	TRBD1	TRBJ1-2	TGTGCCAGCAGTGGAACCCCACAGGGGGCTTATGGCTACACCTTC	CASSGTPQGAYGYTF
.	TRBV27	TRBD1	TRBJ1-1	TGTGCCAGCAGAGGGACAGGGGTCACTGAAGCTTTCTTT	CASRGTGVTEAFF
once	TRBV5-1	TRBD1	TRBJ2-1	TGCGCCAGCAGCCCGCGGCGACAGGGGTCGCCACTTTCTTTAAATGAGCAGTTCTTC	CASSPRRQGSPLSLNEQFF
.	TRBV5-4	TRBD2	TRBJ2-1	TGTGCCAGCAGCTACGGGACTAGCATCGCCAATGAGCAGTTCTTC	CASSYGTSIANEQFF
.	TRBV4-1	TRBD2	TRBJ2-1	TGCGCCAGCAGCCCCCCCCTTTCTAGCGGGAGGGCCATCTATGAGCAGTTCTTC	CASSPPLSSGRAIYEQFF
.	TRBV28	.	TRBJ2-2	TGTGCCAGCAGTTCCCTCATATCTAAGGGGTCCGGGGAGCTGTTTTTT	CASSSLISKGSGELFF
.	TRBV7-6	TRBD2	TRBJ2-7	TGTGCCAGCAGCCGGCCTTCTAGCGGGAGCTGGTACGAGCAGTACTTC	CASSRPSSGSWYEQYF
.	TRBV5-1	.	TRBJ2-1	TGCGCCAGCAGCTTGTCAGGGGGGTCCTACAATGAGCAGTTCTTC	CASSLSGGSYNEQFF
.	TRBV28	.	TRBJ1-2	TGTGCCAGCAGTGTTACAGGGAATGGCTACACCTTC	CASSVTGNGYTF
.	TRBV23-1	TRBD1	TRBJ2-5	TGCGCCAGCAGTCAAAAAAGGTTCGACAGGGGGCTGGAGACCCAGTACTTC	CASSQKRFDRGLETQYF
once	TRBV18	.	TRBJ2-3	TGTGCCAGCTCACCAGACAGGATTTCCACAGATACGCAGTATTTT	CASSPDRISTDTQYF
.	TRBV7-2	.	TRBJ2-2	TGTGCCAGCAGCTTATTCGGTCTAGCGAACACCGGGGAGCTGTTTTTT	CASSLFGLANTGELFF
.	TRBV6-5	.	TRBJ2-6	TGTGCCAGCAGTTACTCCGTCTCTGGGGCCAACGTCCTGACTTTC	CASSYSVSGANVLTF
few	TRBV23-1	TRBD1	TRBJ2-1	TGCGCCAGCAGTCAATGGGGACAGGCGAGCTCCTACAATGAGCAGTTCTTC	CASSQWGQASSYNEQFF
once	TRBV27	TRBD2	TRBJ2-5	TGTGCCAGCAGCACCTATAGCGGGGGGGCCGGTATGGAGACCCAGTACTTC	CASSTYSGGAGMETQYF
.	TRBV7-9	.	TRBJ1-5	TGTGCCAGCAGCCAGGGGCTTGGCAATCAGCCCCAGCATTTT	CASSQGLGNQPQHF
.	TRBV29-1	.	TRBJ2-5	TGCAGCGTCCCCTTGGGGGGAAACCAAGAGACCCAGTACTTC	CSVPLGGNQETQYF
.	TRBV10-2	.	TRBJ2-4	TGCGCCAGCAGAGGCCAAAGCCGACAGCAATCGATTCAGTACTTC	CASRGQSRQQSIQYF
.	TRBV6-1	.	TRBJ2-5	TGTGCCAGCAGTGAAGCGGGGGCGGGAGTTTCAGAGACCCAGTACTTC	CASSEAGAGVSETQYF
once	TRBV6-5	.	TRBJ2-7	TGTGCCAGCAGATTACCTGGCAGCTCCTACGAGCAGTACTTC	CASRLPGSSYEQYF
.	TRBV19	TRBD2	TRBJ2-1	TGTGCCAGTAGTATTCAGGCTAGCGGGATTGAGCAGTTCTTC	CASSIQASGIEQFF
.	TRBV6-5	.	TRBJ1-5	TGTGCCAGCAGTTACGGAGTGGATCAGCCCCAGCATTTT	CASSYGVDQPQHF
.	TRBV15	.	TRBJ1-3	TGTGCCACCGCGACTGGAAACACCATATATTTT	CATATGNTIYF
once	TRBV10-3	.	TRBJ2-1	TGTGCCATCAGTGAGTCGATTATTCGGGTGGGTGAGCAGTTCTTC	CAISESIIRVGEQFF
few	TRBV5-8	TRBD1	TRBJ1-1	TGTGCCAGCAGCTTGGCCCTGACAGGGTCGAACACTGAAGCTTTCTTT	CASSLALTGSNTEAFF
.	TRBV18	TRBD1	TRBJ1-5	TGTGCCAGCTCAATGGGGACAGGGGTCATTGGTCAGCCCCAGCATTTT	CASSMGTGVIGQPQHF
.	TRBV6-5	.	TRBJ1-2	TGTGCCAGCAGGCCCGACCAGCGAGGCTATGGCTACACCTTC	CASRPDQRGYGYTF